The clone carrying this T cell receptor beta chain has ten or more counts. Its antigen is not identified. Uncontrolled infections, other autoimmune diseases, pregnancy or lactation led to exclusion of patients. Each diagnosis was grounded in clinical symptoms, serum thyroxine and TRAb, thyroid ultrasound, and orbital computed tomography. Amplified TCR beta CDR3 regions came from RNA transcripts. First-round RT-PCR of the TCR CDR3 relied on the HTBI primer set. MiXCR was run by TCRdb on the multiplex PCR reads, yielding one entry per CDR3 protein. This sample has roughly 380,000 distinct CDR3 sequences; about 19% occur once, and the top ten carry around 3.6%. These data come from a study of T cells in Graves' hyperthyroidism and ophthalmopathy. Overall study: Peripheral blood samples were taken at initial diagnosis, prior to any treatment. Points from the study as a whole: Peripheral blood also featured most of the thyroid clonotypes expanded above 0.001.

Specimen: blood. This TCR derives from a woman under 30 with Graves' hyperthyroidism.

As DNA, the CDR3 is TGTGCCAGCAGTTACCCCGGACAGGATGGCTACACCTTC. This encodes CASSYPGQDGYTF. The V and J genes are TRBV6-5 and TRBJ1-2; 7 bases are shared with TRBD1. The CDR3 covers 13 residues. Germline V gene sequence: CDR1 MNHEY, CDR2 SVGAGI. The V and J ends lost 2 bases and 6 bases, in that order; junction bases with no gene match: 3.